The sequence of this TCR beta chain was determined in a study of neurological immune-mediated disorders. General study points: The highest TCR clonal expansion occurred in HTLV-1-associated myelopathy; multiple sclerosis fell below healthy controls.

There are many counts of this clonotype. As yet, its antigen is unknown. A 10-nucleotide random UMI tagged transcripts in template-switch 5'RACE cDNA synthesis. In TCRdb, the 5' RACE reads were re-called with MiXCR into one record per CDR3 protein. The data hold roughly 28,000 distinct CDR3 sequences, with around 3.4% observed a single time. CDR1 is SEHNR and CDR2 is FQNEAQ in the germline V gene (reference sequence). The CDR3 extends over 15 amino acids. The V and J ends lost 9 bases and 0 bases respectively, with 17 bases between them. The material sequenced was PBMCs. The TCR sequence derives from a woman between 25 and 40 years old with multiple sclerosis. The chain has TRBV7-9 and TRBJ1-2, with D unresolved. Here the CDR3 DNA reads TGTGCCAGTACCACATCAGAGGCGACTAACTATGGCTACACCTTC. It specifies CASTTSEATNYGYTF.